Each of the 13 T cell receptor beta chains below was sequenced from the same sample in a study of blood T cell repertoires in COVID-19. The repertoire was sequenced with immunoSEQ multiplex PCR; TCRdb's copy has only in-frame clones and lacks some. The sample carries about 98,000 clones, roughly 86% recorded once. Sequencing was done on a sample of peripheral blood. These receptors originate from a man aged 45-60 years with acute or convalescent COVID-19.

J is TRBJ2-1 and V is TRBV5-1; 8 bases agree with TRBD2. V was pared by 4 bases and J by 8 bases, with 8 bases of the junction left unmatched. From germline, CDR1 is SGHRS and CDR2 YFSETQ. The CDR3 runs 14 residues. The CDR3 DNA is TGCGCCAGCAGCCCATTAGCGGGGATCGATGAGCAGTTCTTC. Residues: CASSPLAGIDEQFF. Using reference TRBV5-1 and TRBJ2-1 for the parts outside the CDR3, the full variable domain is KAGVTQTPRYLIKTRGQQVTLSCSPISGHRSVSWYQQTPGQGLQFLFEYFSETQRNKGNFPGRFSGRQFSNSRSEMNVSTLELGDSALYLCASSPLAGIDEQFFGPGTRLTVL.

The chain uses TRBV2 and TRBJ2-3; a weak D match, TRBD2 (5 bases). The V end was cut by 8 bases, the J end by 3 bases, with 15 bases between. Germline-derived CDR1 and CDR2 are SNHLY and FYNNEI. The CDR3 contains 14 residues. The CDR3 region has the DNA TGTGCCAGCCTAGCCGGGCTTTCAACAGATACGCAGTATTTT. Translating gives CASLAGLSTDTQYF.

The chain recombines TRBV7-6 with TRBJ2-7, with TRBD2 identical over 12 bases. Germline assignment: CDR1 SGHVS and CDR2 FNYEAQ. V lost 4 bases and J lost 2; bases outside the gene matches: 9. The length of the CDR3 is 17 residues. This CDR3 reads CASSSRTSGVFPYEQYF. The CDR3 coding sequence is TGTGCCAGCAGCTCACGGACTAGCGGGGTCTTTCCCTACGAGCAGTACTTC.

V usage is TRBV2 and J usage is TRBJ1-2; D is possibly TRBD1 (5 bases). CDR3 length: 14 residues. The germline CDR1 and CDR2 sequences are SNHLY and FYNNEI. Trimming took off 8 bases at V and 5 bases at J, with 18 bases between the two ends. The CDR3 loop is CASVAELRVYGYTF. The CDR3 region has the DNA TGTGCCAGCGTGGCCGAACTCAGGGTTTATGGCTACACCTTC.

This chain uses TRBV10-2 with TRBJ2-1; 9 nucleotides line up with TRBD2. CDR3 length: 15 residues. Per germline, CDR1 WSHSY and CDR2 SAAADI. V dropped 0 bases and J dropped 5; count of bases not matched to a gene: 2. CDR3 protein: CASSESGLAHNEQFF. DNA for the CDR3: TGCGCCAGCAGTGAGTCAGGACTAGCGCACAATGAGCAGTTCTTC.

V usage is TRBV5-4 and J usage is TRBJ1-1; D not certain. V was clipped by 3 bases and J by 1 base, with 16 bases between them. In germline, CDR1 is SGHNT, CDR2 YYREEE (reference sequence). CDR3 length: 16 amino acids. CDR3 in amino acids: CASSSELSLKNTEAFF. In DNA form, the CDR3 reads TGTGCCAGCAGCTCCGAGCTGAGCCTAAAGAACACTGAAGCTTTCTTT. The variable domain in full, with the rest retrieved from reference TRBV5-4 and TRBJ1-1, is ETGVTQSPTHLIKTRGQQVTLRCSSQSGHNTVSWYQQALGQGPQFIFQYYREEENGRGNFPPRFSGLQFPNYSSELNVNALELDDSALYLCASSSELSLKNTEAFFGQGTRLTVV.

In this sample, this clone turned up once. The J gene is TRBJ1-1, the V gene TRBV30, with 8 bases matching TRBD1. Germline V gene lookup returns CDR1 GTSNPN and CDR2 SVGIG (reference sequence). The CDR3 totals 14 residues. The V gene end was trimmed by 2 bases and the J gene end by 1 base; junction bases not matched to a gene: 3. CDR3: CAWSPGQGNTEAFF. The CDR3 coding sequence is TGTGCCTGGAGTCCAGGACAGGGGAACACTGAAGCTTTCTTT.

The CDR3 is CASVPSGQGNEKLFF. DNA for the CDR3: TGTGCCAGCGTTCCTTCGGGACAGGGGAATGAAAAACTGTTTTTT. The J gene is TRBJ1-4, the V gene TRBV7-8; 10 bases map to TRBD1. The CDR3 totals 15 residues. The junction had 8 bases not matched to a gene; V was cut back by 8 bases and J by 5 bases. Germline V lookup: CDR1 SGHVS, CDR2 FQNEAQ.

This chain connects TRBV5-6 to TRBJ2-5; D unclear. Germline CDR1 reads SGHDT; CDR2 reads YYEEEE. This CDR3 has 16 amino acids. V lost 2 bases, J lost 6 bases, and 20 bases lay in between. This CDR3 reads CASSFARPSPLQTQYF. The CDR3 nucleotides read TGTGCCAGCAGCTTCGCCCGCCCGAGCCCTCTGCAGACCCAGTACTTC. The variable domain in full, completed from reference TRBV5-6 and TRBJ2-5, reads DAGVTQSPTHLIKTRGQQVTLRCSPKSGHDTVSWYQQALGQGPQFIFQYYEEEERQRGNFPDRFSGHQFPNYSSELNVNALLLGDSALYLCASSFARPSPLQTQYFGPGTRLLVL.

CDR3 loop: CASSYPVGEGSPLHF. The CDR3, as DNA: TGTGCCAGCAGTTACCCGGTCGGAGAAGGTTCACCCCTCCACTTT. The chain links TRBV6-2 or TRBV6-3 to TRBJ1-6; no clear D. The CDR3 runs 15 residues. Deletions cut 2 bases from V and 9 bases from J, with 14 bases between. In germline, CDR1 is MNHEY, CDR2 SVGEGT.

This chain uses TRBV21-1 with TRBJ2-7; the table's D call, TRBD1, was not checked against the DNA. TRBV21-1 is assigned pseudogene status. CDR3 size: 14 residues. The CDR3 loop is CASSRAGGSDEQYF. In DNA, the CDR3 is TGTGCCAGCAGCAGGGCAGGGGGGAGCGACGAGCAGTACTTC.

This chain connects TRBV10-2 to TRBJ2-1; D ambiguous. CDR1 WSHSY and CDR2 SAAADI come from the germline V gene. Trimming cost V 3 bases and J 0 bases, with 9 bases left between them. This CDR3 has 15 amino acids. The CDR3 nucleotides are TGCGCCAGCAGTGAAGCACCGAGCTCCTACAATGAGCAGTTCTTC. As protein: CASSEAPSSYNEQFF.

The chain recombines TRBV12-3 or TRBV12-4 with TRBJ1-6, with D hard to call. Trimming pared 3 bases from V and 9 bases from J, leaving 6 bases between. CDR3 length: 12 amino acids. The CDR3 loop reads CASSFAGSPLHF. DNA for the CDR3: TGTGCCAGCAGTTTTGCCGGTTCACCCCTCCACTTT.